These T cell receptor beta chains were read from a single sample in a study of blood T cell repertoires in COVID-19. Assay: immunoSEQ multiplex PCR; the TCRdb copy retains only in-frame clones and omits some. The sample carries about 90,000 clones, 75% to 95% recorded once. Sequencing used peripheral blood. All receptors come from a man over 45 with acute or convalescent COVID-19. Each CDR3 is given with its conserved first and last residue. The D gene is left open where the match is weak. Clone size is given for some rows only: seen once, a few or many times, or a class if the clone is expanded.

v_call	d_call	j_call	cdr3_length	clone_size	cdr3_aa	cdr3_nt
TRBV2	.	TRBJ2-1	15	.	CASTLTASSYNEQFF	TGTGCCAGCACCTTGACAGCGAGCTCCTACAATGAGCAGTTCTTC
TRBV19	TRBD2	TRBJ2-7	15	.	CASSLSGSRSYEQYF	TGTGCCAGTAGCCTTAGCGGGAGTCGGTCCTACGAGCAGTACTTC
TRBV5-1	TRBD1	TRBJ2-3	15	.	CASTEGAAGTDTQYF	TGCGCCAGCACCGAGGGGGCGGCGGGCACAGATACGCAGTATTTT
TRBV15	TRBD1	TRBJ2-1	15	.	CATRDRLSSYNEQFF	TGTGCCACCCGGGACAGGTTGAGCTCCTACAATGAGCAGTTCTTC
TRBV5-6	TRBD1	TRBJ2-7	15	.	CASSQPGQGTGEQYF	TGTGCCAGCAGCCAACCGGGACAGGGGACGGGCGAGCAGTACTTC
TRBV15	.	TRBJ2-7	14	few	CATSRGRTSYEQYF	TGTGCCACCAGCAGGGGGAGGACATCCTACGAGCAGTACTTC
TRBV7-7	TRBD1	TRBJ2-2	14	.	CASSLDRDAGELFF	TGTGCCAGCAGCCTGGACAGGGATGCCGGGGAGCTGTTTTTT
TRBV12-3/TRBV12-4	TRBD1	TRBJ2-5	13	.	CASSWDRQETQYF	TGTGCCAGCAGTTGGGACAGACAAGAGACCCAGTACTTC
TRBV6-1	TRBD1	TRBJ2-5	14	.	CASSEGGQEETQYF	TGTGCCAGCAGTGAAGGGGGACAGGAGGAGACCCAGTACTTC
TRBV25-1	.	TRBJ1-4	12	.	CASSVGSGKLFF	TGTGCCAGCAGTGTTGGGAGTGGAAAACTGTTTTTT
TRBV24-1	.	TRBJ1-2	15	.	CATSRGSSSNYGYTF	TGTGCCACCAGCCGGGGGAGCAGCTCGAACTATGGCTACACCTTC
TRBV2	.	TRBJ1-5	13	few	CASSDQQGGPQHF	TGTGCCAGCAGTGATCAGCAAGGAGGGCCCCAGCATTTT
TRBV4-1	.	TRBJ1-1	15	.	CASSQGEGWNTEAFF	TGCGCCAGCAGCCAAGGGGAGGGGTGGAACACTGAAGCTTTCTTT
TRBV28	.	TRBJ1-4	17	.	CASSTPGRGDLNEKLFF	TGTGCCAGCAGTACCCCAGGGAGGGGGGACCTAAATGAAAAACTGTTTTTT
TRBV19	.	TRBJ1-2	14	.	CASSNFPGRKGYTF	TGTGCCAGTAGTAATTTCCCGGGTAGGAAAGGCTACACCTTC
TRBV12-3/TRBV12-4	TRBD2	TRBJ2-1	13	.	CANPAGAENEQFF	TGTGCCAACCCAGCGGGAGCTGAAAATGAGCAGTTCTTC
TRBV4-3	TRBD2	TRBJ2-3	17	.	CASSRRYSGGDTDTQYF	TGCGCCAGCAGCCGACGTTATAGCGGGGGCGACACAGATACGCAGTATTTT
TRBV7-9	.	TRBJ2-1	13	.	CASSREVSGEQFF	TGTGCCAGTTCCCGGGAAGTTAGCGGTGAGCAGTTCTTC
TRBV18	TRBD1	TRBJ2-7	13	few	CASSSSGTAEQYF	TGTGCCAGCTCATCCTCCGGGACAGCCGAGCAGTACTTC
TRBV2	TRBD2	TRBJ2-2	16	.	CASSRPSGGNTGELFF	TGTGCCAGCAGCCGACCTAGCGGCGGTAACACCGGGGAGCTGTTTTTT
TRBV7-9	.	TRBJ1-4	13	.	CASSLVSGEKLFF	TGTGCCAGCAGCTTAGTGTCAGGGGAGAAACTGTTTTTT
TRBV6-2/TRBV6-3	.	TRBJ2-1	13	once	CASSSSRGNEQFF	TGTGCCAGCAGTTCCAGCAGGGGCAATGAGCAGTTCTTC
TRBV23-1	.	TRBJ2-5	17	.	CASSQPEDIKALETQYF	TGCGCCAGCAGTCAACCAGAGGACATCAAGGCGCTAGAGACCCAGTACTTC
TRBV21-1	.	TRBJ2-1	19	few	CASSKVKGPHYRVYNEQFF	TGTGCCAGCAGCAAAGTGAAGGGGCCCCACTATCGAGTTTACAATGAGCAGTTCTTC
TRBV7-2	TRBD2	TRBJ2-7	15	.	CASRRSGRSAYEQYF	TGTGCCAGCAGGAGGAGCGGGAGGTCGGCCTACGAGCAGTACTTC
TRBV9	TRBD2	TRBJ2-7	16	once	CASSVRRGDGAGEQYF	TGTGCCAGCAGCGTAAGACGGGGGGACGGTGCGGGCGAGCAGTACTTC
TRBV24-1	.	TRBJ2-2	14	once	CATSDARIPGELFF	TGTGCCACCAGTGATGCGAGGATTCCCGGGGAGCTGTTTTTT
TRBV7-2	.	TRBJ2-1	15	.	CASSLEGQGYNEQFF	TGTGCCAGCAGCTTAGAGGGGCAGGGGTACAATGAGCAGTTCTTC
TRBV24-1	TRBD2	TRBJ2-1	17	once	CATSGIGTSGIWYEQFF	TGTGCCACCAGTGGTATTGGGACTAGCGGGATTTGGTATGAGCAGTTCTTC
TRBV4-1	TRBD1	TRBJ2-1	18	.	CASSQRGLRDRGGDEQFF	TGCGCCAGCAGCCAGAGGGGCCTCCGGGACAGGGGAGGGGATGAGCAGTTCTTC
TRBV24-1	.	TRBJ2-2	16	.	CATSDVGTFRTGELFF	TGTGCCACCAGTGATGTCGGGACTTTTCGAACCGGGGAGCTGTTTTTT
TRBV6-2/TRBV6-3	.	TRBJ1-2	15	few	CASSRPKGVGYGYTF	TGTGCCAGCAGTCGACCCAAGGGGGTCGGTTATGGCTACACCTTC
TRBV12-3/TRBV12-4	.	TRBJ2-6	13	.	CATGGSGANVLTF	TGTGCCACCGGTGGCTCTGGGGCCAACGTCCTGACTTTC
TRBV18	.	TRBJ1-6	19	.	CASSPKAGTVGSYNSPLHF	TGTGCCAGCTCACCAAAGGCGGGGACCGTAGGCTCCTATAATTCACCCCTCCACTTT
TRBV19	TRBD1	TRBJ1-1	13	.	CASRRDRDTEAFF	TGTGCCAGTAGGCGGGACAGAGACACTGAAGCTTTCTTT
TRBV11-2	TRBD1	TRBJ2-7	15	.	CASSRDSSGPYEQYF	TGTGCCAGCAGTAGGGACAGCTCTGGCCCCTACGAGCAGTACTTC
TRBV5-4	.	TRBJ2-1	18	once	CASSRGWDQPFEGDEQFF	TGTGCCAGCAGCCGGGGATGGGACCAACCCTTTGAGGGGGATGAGCAGTTCTTC
TRBV29-1	.	TRBJ2-6	17	few	CSVRIRREYSGANVLTF	TGCAGCGTTCGGATTCGCAGGGAATACTCTGGGGCCAACGTCCTGACTTTC
TRBV2	.	TRBJ2-5	14	.	CASSVSRNEETQYF	TGTGCCAGCAGTGTATCGAGGAACGAAGAGACCCAGTACTTC
TRBV11-2	.	TRBJ2-3	14	.	CASSLARSTDTQYF	TGTGCCAGCAGCTTAGCCCGGTCCACAGATACGCAGTATTTT
TRBV18	.	TRBJ1-1	13	.	CASSPGSNTEAFF	TGTGCCAGCTCACCAGGGAGTAACACTGAAGCTTTCTTT
TRBV28	TRBD1	TRBJ2-1	16	once	CASSSPGTGSYNEQFF	TGTGCCAGCAGTTCCCCCGGGACAGGCTCCTACAATGAGCAGTTCTTC